Below, one TCR beta chain is given with its context. Produced via immunoSEQ multiplex PCR; TCRdb's table is partial and in-frame only. The sample shows roughly 150,000 clones, around 87% of them seen only once. This entry comes from a study of cytomegalovirus exposure and HLA in healthy donors. The length of the CDR3 is 15 residues. V shed 8 bases and J 0 bases; nucleotides not matched to a gene: 7. Looked up from germline, CDR1 is MNHNS and CDR2 is SASEGT. The V and J genes are TRBV6-1 and TRBJ1-3; 7 bases map to TRBD1. The sequence derives from a young man in good health and CMV-seropositive. Sequenced input: PBMCs. CDR3 coding DNA: TGTGCCAGCGCCTCGGGACAGAGCTCTGGAAACACCATATATTTT. Translation: CASASGQSSGNTIYF.